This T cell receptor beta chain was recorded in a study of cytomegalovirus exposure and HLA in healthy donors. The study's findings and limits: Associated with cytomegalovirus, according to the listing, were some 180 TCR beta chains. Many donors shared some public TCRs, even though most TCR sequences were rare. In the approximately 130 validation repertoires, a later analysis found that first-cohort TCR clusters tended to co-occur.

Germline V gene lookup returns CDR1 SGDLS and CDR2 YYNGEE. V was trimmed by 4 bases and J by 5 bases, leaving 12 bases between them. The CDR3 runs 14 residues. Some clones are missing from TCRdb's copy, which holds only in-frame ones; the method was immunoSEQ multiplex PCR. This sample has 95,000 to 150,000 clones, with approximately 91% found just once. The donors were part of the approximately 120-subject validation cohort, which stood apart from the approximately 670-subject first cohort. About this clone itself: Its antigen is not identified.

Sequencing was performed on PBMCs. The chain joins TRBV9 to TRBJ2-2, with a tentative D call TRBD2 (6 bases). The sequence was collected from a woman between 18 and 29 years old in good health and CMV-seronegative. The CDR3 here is CASSPHRETGELFF. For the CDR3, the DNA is TGTGCCAGCAGCCCTCACCGGGAGACCGGGGAGCTGTTTTTT.